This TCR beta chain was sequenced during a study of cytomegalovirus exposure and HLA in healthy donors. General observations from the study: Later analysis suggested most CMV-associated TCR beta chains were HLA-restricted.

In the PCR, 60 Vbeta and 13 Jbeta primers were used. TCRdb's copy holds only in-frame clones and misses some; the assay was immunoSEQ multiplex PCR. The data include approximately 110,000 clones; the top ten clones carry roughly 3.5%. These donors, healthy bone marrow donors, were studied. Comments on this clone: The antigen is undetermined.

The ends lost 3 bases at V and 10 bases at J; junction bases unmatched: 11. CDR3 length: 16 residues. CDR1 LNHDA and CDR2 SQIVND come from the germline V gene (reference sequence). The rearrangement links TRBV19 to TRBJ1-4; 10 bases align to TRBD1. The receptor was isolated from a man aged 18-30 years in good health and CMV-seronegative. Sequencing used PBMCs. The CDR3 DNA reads TGTGCCAGTAGTATGGCTTCAGGGGGACAGGGGCGAAAACTGTTTTTT. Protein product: CASSMASGGQGRKLFF.